This paragraph covers one T cell receptor beta chain sequence. The antigen is undetermined. The PCR was carried out with 60 Vbeta primers and 13 Jbeta primers. Assay: immunoSEQ multiplex PCR; the TCRdb copy retains only in-frame clones and omits some. This sample carries more than 50,000 clones, with approximately 8.9% going to the ten biggest clones. Likely unrecorded immune exposures existed in these nominally healthy donors. These data belong to a study of cytomegalovirus exposure and HLA in healthy donors. Study-level results: Analysis was carried out at a later point, and it linked a missense DCLRE1C variant to TCR beta V- and J-gene trimming. Reports indicate that TCR beta sequences accurately predicted the HLA-A and HLA-B alleles of most subjects.

This CDR3 region has 18 residues. V lost 0 bases and J lost 5; bases outside the gene matches: 13. The V gene's germline CDR1 is MNHEY and CDR2 SMNVEV (reference sequence). Specimen: PBMCs. The V call is TRBV27, the J call TRBJ2-3; 8 nucleotides align to TRBD2. The TCR comes from a man in his forties or fifties in good health and CMV-seropositive. CDR3 region: CASSLSGFTGGAEDTQYF. The CDR3 nucleotides are TGTGCCAGCAGTTTATCAGGGTTTACCGGGGGGGCGGAAGATACGCAGTATTTT.